The 30 T cell receptor beta chains below come from one sample, sequenced in a study of T cell responses to AZD1222 COVID-19 vaccine. The method was immunoSEQ multiplex PCR; TCRdb's version includes in-frame clones alone and lacks a portion of them. The table lists about 120,000 clones, approximately 83% of them singletons. Sequenced material: peripheral blood, taken on day 0 of AZD1222 vaccination. The receptors come from an adult in good health.

The genes are TRBV24-1 and TRBJ1-1; D call uncertain. The CDR3 extends over 14 amino acids. V was shortened by 9 bases and J by 1 base, with 14 bases between the two germline ends. Germline lookup yields CDR1 KGHDR and CDR2 SFDVKD. DNA for the CDR3: TGTGCCACCTTCCCTCCCGAGGAGAACACTGAAGCTTTCTTT. It specifies CATFPPEENTEAFF.

The chain recombines TRBV10-3 with TRBJ2-5; 7 bases line up with TRBD2. CDR3 size: 16 residues. Germline V gives CDR1 ENHRY, CDR2 SYGVKD. The V gene end was trimmed by 3 bases and the J gene end by 2 bases; junction bases not matched to a gene: 9. CDR3 residues: CAISDQRGGFQETQYF. The CDR3 DNA reads as TGTGCCATCAGTGACCAGCGGGGTGGATTTCAAGAGACCCAGTACTTC.

This clone was observed a single time. This chain joins TRBV7-9 and TRBJ1-2, with 11 bases that match TRBD1. The CDR3 loop spans 16 amino acids. The V gene's germline CDR1 is SEHNR and CDR2 FQNEAQ (reference sequence). J lost 5 bases, V lost 5 bases, and 10 bases had no gene match. In nucleotides, the CDR3 is TGTGCCAGCAGCCCACAAATAGGGACAGGGGGATATGGCTACACCTTC. Its translation is CASSPQIGTGGYGYTF. Full variable domain (missing parts from reference TRBV7-9 and TRBJ1-2): DTGVSQNPRHKITKRGQNVTFRCDPISEHNRLYWYRQTLGQGPEFLTYFQNEAQLEKSRLLSDRFSAERPKGSFSTLEIQRTEQGDSAMYLCASSPQIGTGGYGYTFGSGTRLTVV.

The chain carries TRBV7-8 and TRBJ1-2, with 11 bases fitting TRBD1. Germline loops: CDR1 SGHVS, CDR2 FQNEAQ. The J segment lost 10 bases and the V segment lost 5 bases, leaving 9 bases of the junction unmatched. The CDR3 covers 14 residues. For the CDR3, the DNA is TGTGCCAGCAGCCGAGCGGACAGGGGGCGTTTCTACACCTTC. Residues: CASSRADRGRFYTF. Together with reference TRBV7-8 and TRBJ1-2, the CDR3 gives the full variable domain: GAGVSQSPRYKVAKRGQDVALRCDPISGHVSLFWYQQALGQGPEFLTYFQNEAQLDKSGLPSDRFFAERPEGSVSTLKIQRTQQEDSAVYLCASSRADRGRFYTFGSGTRLTVV.

The chain recombines TRBV27 with TRBJ2-7; 9 bases map to TRBD2. Germline loops: CDR1 MNHEY, CDR2 SMNVEV (reference sequence). J was trimmed by 0 bases and V by 5 bases; bases with no gene match: 20. CDR3 length equals 20 residues. Written as DNA, the CDR3 is TGTGCCAGCAGTCTACGGGGGGTGGTAGCGGGAGAGGTTAACTCCTACGAGCAGTACTTC. This translates into CASSLRGVVAGEVNSYEQYF.

The gene calls are TRBV3-1 (or the pseudogene TRBV3-2) and TRBJ1-6; D is undetermined. The CDR3 is made up of 13 amino acids. Germline V gives CDR1 LGHDT, CDR2 YNNKEL (reference sequence). V lost 2 bases, J lost 7 bases, and 6 bases lay in between. The CDR3, as DNA: TGTGCCAGCAGCCAATCAGTGAATTCACCCCTCCACTTT. Residues: CASSQSVNSPLHF.

The rearrangement joins TRBV5-6 to TRBJ1-1; D is uncertain. The germline V gene has CDR1 SGHDT and CDR2 YYEEEE. The CDR3 totals 12 residues. The V end was cut by 0 bases, the J end by 7 bases, with 7 bases between. The CDR3 coding sequence is TGTGCCAGCAGCTTGGAAACATTTGAAGCTTTCTTT. It translates to CASSLETFEAFF.

Only a few counts were recorded for this clone. The chain couples TRBV18 to TRBJ2-2; D perhaps matches TRBD1 (5 bases). V was trimmed by 1 base and J by 0 bases, leaving 6 bases between them. The germline CDR1 and CDR2 sequences are KGHSH and LQKENI. This CDR3 contains 15 residues. The CDR3 reads CASSPRQPNTGELFF. The CDR3 bases are TGTGCCAGCTCACCACGACAGCCGAACACCGGGGAGCTGTTTTTT.

The chain is built from TRBV5-1 and TRBJ2-7; no clear D. CDR1 and CDR2 (germline): SGHRS, YFSETQ. Trimming removed 0 bases at V and 7 bases at J, with 5 bases between. The CDR3 length is 11 residues. This CDR3 is CASSLDREQYF. DNA of the CDR3: TGCGCCAGCAGCTTGGATCGGGAGCAGTACTTC.

The rearrangement uses TRBV19 and TRBJ2-7; D not certain. Trimming left V 6 bases short and J 4 bases short, with 13 bases between. This CDR3 contains 13 residues. Germline-derived CDR1 and CDR2 are LNHDA and SQIVND (reference sequence). The chain's CDR3 is CASSTRPLYEQYF. The DNA for the CDR3 is TGTGCCAGTAGCACCCGCCCCCTGTACGAGCAGTACTTC.

The chain recombines TRBV18 with TRBJ2-7; 9 positions agree with TRBD2. Looked up from germline, CDR1 is KGHSH and CDR2 is LQKENI. The CDR3 totals 15 residues. The ends lost 1 base at V and 4 bases at J; junction bases unmatched: 5. The DNA of the CDR3 is TGTGCCAGCTCACCACGCGGGGGGGGAGCGTACGAGCAGTACTTC. This gives the protein CASSPRGGGAYEQYF.

The chain recombines TRBV18 with TRBJ2-7; D unresolved. V was cut by 3 bases and J by 4 bases, with 7 bases left in between. The germline V gene encodes CDR1 KGHSH and CDR2 LQKENI. The CDR3 covers 12 residues. The CDR3 sequence is CASSPVVYEQYF. In nucleotides, the CDR3 is TGTGCCAGCTCACCGGTGGTATACGAGCAGTACTTC.

This sequence joins TRBV19 and TRBJ1-2; D call uncertain. The V and J ends lost 0 bases and 4 bases respectively, with 9 bases between them. Germline CDR1 reads LNHDA; CDR2 reads SQIVND (reference sequence). The CDR3 runs 14 residues. The CDR3 DNA reads as TGTGCCAGTAGTATAGATCGAGAGATCTATGGCTACACCTTC. The encoded protein is CASSIDREIYGYTF.

The chain carries TRBV5-6 and TRBJ2-5; the D is unclear. CDR1 and CDR2 (germline): SGHDT, YYEEEE. Trimming stripped 0 bases from V and 2 bases from J, with 14 bases between. This CDR3 region has 16 residues. The CDR3 protein is CASSLERTAIQETQYF. In nucleotides, the CDR3 is TGTGCCAGCAGCTTGGAACGGACGGCGATTCAAGAGACCCAGTACTTC.

The gene calls are TRBV28 and TRBJ1-2; 7 bases match TRBD1. Trimming removed 10 bases from V and 1 base from J; junction bases left unmatched: 6. Germline V gives CDR1 MDHEN, CDR2 SYDVKM. The CDR3 consists of 13 residues. CDR3 in DNA: TGTGCCACGGTACAGGGGCTTAACTATGGCTACACCTTC. The encoded protein is CATVQGLNYGYTF.

The rearrangement uses TRBV30 and TRBJ2-7; D is uncertain. Per germline, CDR1 GTSNPN and CDR2 SVGIG (reference sequence). This CDR3 is 11 amino acids long. V lost 2 bases, J lost 4 bases, and 6 bases lay in between. The CDR3 DNA reads as TGTGCCTGGAGTCCCGAATACGAGCAGTACTTC. This sequence encodes CAWSPEYEQYF.

This clone has just a few counts. The genes are TRBV5-1 and TRBJ2-5; D is unresolved. V lost 4 bases and J 3 bases, leaving 4 bases between the germline ends. The CDR3 has 11 residues. The germline CDR1 and CDR2 sequences are SGHRS and YFSETQ. CDR3 amino acids: CASSEKETQYF. CDR3 nucleotide sequence: TGCGCCAGCAGCGAAAAAGAGACCCAGTACTTC.

The rearrangement joins TRBV9 to TRBJ2-5, with TRBD2 matching 12 bases. Germline CDR1 and CDR2: SGDLS and YYNGEE. V lost 4 bases, J lost 5 bases, and 12 bases stayed unmatched. The CDR3 consists of 17 residues. CDR3 nucleotides: TGTGCCAGCAGCCCACTCCTTCTAGCGGGGGGGCTTGAGACCCAGTACTTC. It encodes CASSPLLLAGGLETQYF. The complete variable domain, with remaining parts taken from reference TRBV9 and TRBJ2-5, reads DSGVTQTPKHLITATGQRVTLRCSPRSGDLSVYWYQQSLDQGLQFLIQYYNGEERAKGNILERFSAQQFPDLHSELNLSSLELGDSALYFCASSPLLLAGGLETQYFGPGTRLLVL.

This clone turned up a few times. The chain links TRBV7-8 to TRBJ2-2; 11 positions agree with TRBD2. V was clipped by 3 bases and J by 0 bases; unmatched bases: 3. Germline V gene lookup returns CDR1 SGHVS and CDR2 FQNEAQ. The CDR3 totals 17 residues. This CDR3 is CASSFSSGRPNTGELFF. The CDR3 DNA is TGTGCCAGCAGCTTTTCTAGCGGGAGGCCGAACACCGGGGAGCTGTTTTTT. Full variable domain (remainder filled in from reference TRBV7-8 and TRBJ2-2): GAGVSQSPRYKVAKRGQDVALRCDPISGHVSLFWYQQALGQGPEFLTYFQNEAQLDKSGLPSDRFFAERPEGSVSTLKIQRTQQEDSAVYLCASSFSSGRPNTGELFFGEGSRLTVL.

This chain connects TRBV9 to TRBJ2-1, with TRBD2 identical over 8 bases. Germline CDR1 is SGDLS and CDR2 is YYNGEE. V shed 4 bases and J 4 bases; nucleotides not matched to a gene: 10. This CDR3 is 16 amino acids long. The CDR3 loop is CASSPSGSGTYNEQFF. The CDR3 DNA is TGTGCCAGCAGCCCGAGCGGTAGCGGGACATACAATGAGCAGTTCTTC.

This chain joins TRBV7-2 and TRBJ1-5; no clear D. Trimming stripped 1 base from V and 2 bases from J, with 12 bases between. Germline-derived CDR1 and CDR2 are SGHTA and FQGNSA. There are 16 residues in the CDR3. The CDR3 DNA sequence: TGTGCCAGCAGCTTAGGGCCCCCCGGCGGCAATCAGCCCCAGCATTTT. It yields the protein CASSLGPPGGNQPQHF.

The table lists this clone with a count of one. The chain joins TRBV19 to TRBJ1-2; no clear D. Trimming took off 5 bases at V and 3 bases at J, with 16 bases between the two ends. The CDR3 sequence is 15 residues long. Germline V gives CDR1 LNHDA, CDR2 SQIVND (reference sequence). CDR3 DNA: TGTGCCAGTAGTGCCGGACTCTCCGGGGACTATGGCTACACCTTC. Protein: CASSAGLSGDYGYTF. Supplemented by reference TRBV19 and TRBJ1-2, the full variable domain reads DGGITQSPKYLFRKEGQNVTLSCEQNLNHDAMYWYRQDPGQGLRLIYYSQIVNDFQKGDIAEGYSVSREKKESFPLTVTSAQKNPTAFYLCASSAGLSGDYGYTFGSGTRLTVV.

This sequence joins TRBV28 and TRBJ2-4, with D possibly being TRBD1 (5 bases). The CDR3 runs to 15 residues. Germline V gives CDR1 MDHEN, CDR2 SYDVKM. The V end was cut by 6 bases, the J end by 0 bases, with 12 bases between. The CDR3 nucleotides are TGTGCCAGCAGGGGCAGGGCCCTAGCCAAAAACATTCAGTACTTC. It translates to CASRGRALAKNIQYF.

The genes are TRBV6-5 and TRBJ2-5; 9 nucleotides agree with TRBD1. V was pared by 5 bases and J by 4 bases, with 8 bases of the junction left unmatched. Looked up from germline, CDR1 is MNHEY and CDR2 is SVGAGI. The CDR3 sequence is 15 residues long. The CDR3 DNA follows: TGTGCCAGCAGTACCTGGGACAGGGCAGCAGAGACCCAGTACTTC. Translation: CASSTWDRAAETQYF.

The genes are TRBV4-2 and TRBJ2-3; TRBD2 matches at 8 bases. CDR3 length equals 16 residues. The germline V gene encodes CDR1 LGHNA and CDR2 YNFKEQ. Germline trimming cut 6 bases from V and 2 bases from J; bases unmatched to any gene: 10. The CDR3 DNA reads as TGTGCCAGCAGTGGTAGCGGGACCCCATTCACAGATACGCAGTATTTT. The encoded protein is CASSGSGTPFTDTQYF.

The chain combines TRBV7-2 with TRBJ2-7; D possibly uses TRBD1 or TRBD2 (6 bases each). V shed 2 bases and J shed 5 bases, with 16 bases lying between them. This CDR3 is 15 amino acids long. Looked up from germline, CDR1 is SGHTA and CDR2 is FQGNSA. CDR3 region: CASSLSRGLSNEQYF. The DNA of the CDR3 is TGTGCCAGCAGCTTATCCCGGGGGCTATCGAACGAGCAGTACTTC. The full variable domain, rest sourced from reference TRBV7-2 and TRBJ2-7, is GAGVSQSPSNKVTEKGKDVELRCDPISGHTALYWYRQSLGQGLEFLIYFQGNSAPDKSGLPSDRFSAERTGGSVSTLTIQRTQQEDSAVYLCASSLSRGLSNEQYFGPGTRLTVT.

The chain is built from TRBV2 and TRBJ2-7; perhaps D is TRBD1 or TRBD2 (5 bases each). The CDR3 contains 14 residues. The V and J ends lost 2 bases and 2 bases respectively, with 10 bases between them. Looked up from germline, CDR1 is SNHLY and CDR2 is FYNNEI. The CDR3 protein is CASSERQGPYEQYF. The CDR3 DNA reads TGTGCCAGCAGTGAAAGGCAGGGACCCTACGAGCAGTACTTC.

The chain couples TRBV20-1 to TRBJ2-1, with 8 bases fitting TRBD2. CDR1 is DFQATT and CDR2 is SNEGSKA in the germline V gene (reference sequence). J was trimmed by 5 bases and V by 3 bases; bases with no gene match: 6. The CDR3 is made up of 14 amino acids. The CDR3 DNA follows: TGCAGTGCTAGTTTAGCGGGGTGGGACAATGAGCAGTTCTTC. Its translation: CSASLAGWDNEQFF.

The gene calls are TRBV29-1 and TRBJ1-3; the D gene is possibly TRBD1 (6 bases). Germline values: CDR1 SQVTM, CDR2 ANQGSEA. The V gene lost 7 bases and the J gene lost 1 base, with 8 bases spanning the gap. This CDR3 is built from 12 residues. As DNA, the CDR3 is TGCAGCGGCGGACAGTCTGGAAACACCATATATTTT. This translates into CSGGQSGNTIYF.

The V and J genes are TRBV5-1 and TRBJ1-1; the match to TRBD1 covers 8 bases. This CDR3 region has 16 residues. The V and J ends lost 0 bases and 1 base, in that order; junction bases with no gene match: 5. Germline V gene data show CDR1 as SGHRS and CDR2 as YFSETQ. The DNA for the CDR3 is TGCGCCAGCAGCTTGGACCCCGGGACAGGGAACACTGAAGCTTTCTTT. It yields the protein CASSLDPGTGNTEAFF. Drawing the rest from reference TRBV5-1 and TRBJ1-1, the complete variable domain is KAGVTQTPRYLIKTRGQQVTLSCSPISGHRSVSWYQQTPGQGLQFLFEYFSETQRNKGNFPGRFSGRQFSNSRSEMNVSTLELGDSALYLCASSLDPGTGNTEAFFGQGTRLTVV.